This T cell receptor (beta chain) was retrieved from a study of blood T cell repertoires in COVID-19. Turning to the study itself: COVID-19 samples collected from the United States, Italy and Spain covered acute and convalescent phases. PBMCs, B-cell-depleted T cells, or T cells provided the cDNA or gDNA that made up the material.

This CDR3 comprises 15 residues. Trimming removed 2 bases from V and 6 bases from J; junction bases left unmatched: 4. Germline V gives CDR1 SGHTA, CDR2 FQGNSA. Original methodology: Reference gene primers were amplified, and this amplification served to estimate nucleated cell counts. Assay used: immunoSEQ multiplex PCR; TCRdb lists only in-frame clones, some missing. Clone size and V and J calls were adopted from that table, with D and trimming inferred from the DNA. Here the sample spans about 260,000 clones, about nine tenths being singletons. This sequence originates from a woman aged 40 to 50 with acute or convalescent COVID-19. This chain connects TRBV7-2 to TRBJ2-1; TRBD2 matches 10 bases. The sequenced sample was peripheral blood. CDR3 in DNA: TGTGCCAGCAGCTTAAGAGCGGGGGGGATCAATGAGCAGTTCTTC. As protein: CASSLRAGGINEQFF.